The 21 T cell receptor beta chains below were found in one sample sequenced in a study of cytotoxic CD8 clonotypes in ibrutinib-treated CLL. Using immunoSEQ multiplex PCR, the repertoire was profiled, and TCRdb retains in-frame clones only, with some absent. The data show about 160,000 clones, with 70% to 85% seen just once and under 5.5% held by the top ten. Material: PBMCs, obtained after 24 months of ibrutinib treatment. The receptors stem from a human donor with chronic lymphocytic leukemia.

The genes are TRBV25-1 and TRBJ2-7; D tentatively fits TRBD1 or TRBD2 (7 bases each). This CDR3 has 11 amino acids. Germline V gene sequence: CDR1 MGHDK, CDR2 SYGVNS. Trimming left V 8 bases short and J 11 bases short, with 16 bases between. The CDR3, as DNA: TGTGCCAGCCAGGGGGGGGTCGTTAAGTACTTC. Protein sequence: CASQGGVVKYF.

The rearrangement joins TRBV6-5 to TRBJ2-7, with a tentative D call TRBD2 (6 bases). CDR3 size: 13 residues. With 3 bases removed from V and 3 bases from J, the gap between germline ends came to 9 bases. Germline V lookup: CDR1 MNHEY, CDR2 SVGAGI. CDR3 sequence: CASSYRRDYEQYF. CDR3 nucleotides: TGTGCCAGCAGTTATAGGAGGGACTACGAGCAGTACTTC.

The V call is TRBV7-9, the J call TRBJ2-1; either TRBD1 or TRBD2 may fit D (5 bases each). V lost 5 bases to trimming and J lost 8 bases, with 10 bases between them. Germline CDR1 is SEHNR and CDR2 is FQNEAQ (reference sequence). This CDR3 contains 12 residues. For the CDR3, the DNA is TGTGCCAGCAGCATCAGGGACCATGAGCAGTTCTTC. Translating it yields CASSIRDHEQFF.

The chain carries TRBV6-1 and TRBJ2-3; D remains ambiguous. This CDR3 has 15 residues. Germline values: CDR1 MNHNS, CDR2 SASEGT. Deletions cut 2 bases from V and 4 bases from J, with 13 bases between. CDR3 sequence: CASSEKAVKPDTQYF. Written as DNA, the CDR3 is TGTGCCAGCAGTGAAAAGGCAGTAAAACCAGATACGCAGTATTTT.

There are a few counts of this clone. The chain is built from TRBV6-1 and TRBJ1-5; D is possibly TRBD1 (5 bases). CDR1 is MNHNS, CDR2 SASEGT, per germline. Trimming stripped 6 bases from V and 3 bases from J, with 12 bases between. The CDR3 consists of 14 residues. CDR3 in amino acids: CASRSDGHNQPQHF. The DNA for the CDR3 is TGTGCCAGCAGATCGGACGGACACAATCAGCCCCAGCATTTT.

The rearrangement links TRBV18 to TRBJ1-2, with D unclear. Germline assignment: CDR1 KGHSH and CDR2 LQKENI. The CDR3 covers 14 residues. V shed 0 bases and J shed 4 bases, with 9 bases lying between them. The CDR3 protein is CASSPPEVSYGYTF. The DNA of the CDR3 is TGTGCCAGCTCACCACCGGAGGTCAGCTATGGCTACACCTTC.

This clone was seen more than once but under ten times. The V gene is TRBV19, the J gene TRBJ2-1, with D possibly being TRBD1 (6 bases). The germline V gene has CDR1 LNHDA and CDR2 SQIVND (reference sequence). V was cut by 3 bases and J by 4 bases, with 16 bases left in between. The CDR3 runs to 16 residues. The CDR3 DNA follows: TGTGCCAGTAGTATTGGTAAGGGGGTGACGTACAATGAGCAGTTCTTC. Amino acids: CASSIGKGVTYNEQFF.

This sequence joins TRBV7-2 and TRBJ1-1; 7 bases are shared with TRBD1. V trimming: 5 bases; J trimming: 1 base; junction bases outside the gene matches: 4. CDR3 length: 14 amino acids. CDR1 and CDR2 from the germline V gene are SGHTA and FQGNSA. CDR3 amino acids: CASSRDRGNTEAFF. CDR3 DNA sequence: TGTGCCAGCAGCCGGGACAGAGGGAACACTGAAGCTTTCTTT.

The chain employs TRBV27 and TRBJ1-4; maybe TRBD1 (5 bases). The CDR3 runs 13 residues. Trimming took 6 bases from V and 7 from J, leaving 12 bases between them. CDR1 MNHEY and CDR2 SMNVEV come from the germline V gene (reference sequence). CDR3 sequence: CASRRNQGEKLFF. In DNA form, the CDR3 reads TGTGCCAGCAGGAGGAACCAGGGTGAAAAACTGTTTTTT.

This clone appeared a few times. The DNA for the CDR3 is TGTGCCAGCAGCCCCGGGGCTAGCAGCTCCTACGAGCAGTACTTC. Its translation: CASSPGASSSYEQYF. V gene TRBV7-2 combines with J gene TRBJ2-7, with D possibly being TRBD1 or TRBD2 (5 bases each). The CDR3 contains 15 residues. V gave up 5 bases and J gave up 0 bases, with 14 bases separating them. CDR1 SGHTA and CDR2 FQGNSA come from the germline V gene. Full variable domain (missing parts from reference TRBV7-2 and TRBJ2-7): GAGVSQSPSNKVTEKGKDVELRCDPISGHTALYWYRQSLGQGLEFLIYFQGNSAPDKSGLPSDRFSAERTGGSVSTLTIQRTQQEDSAVYLCASSPGASSSYEQYFGPGTRLTVT.

DNA for the CDR3: TGTGCCAGCAGTTATCGCGGGGGGGGTACAGATACGCAGTATTTT. Its protein product is CASSYRGGGTDTQYF. This chain connects TRBV6-5 to TRBJ2-3; 9 nucleotides match TRBD2. Per the germline V gene, CDR1 is MNHEY and CDR2 is SVGAGI. This CDR3 region has 15 residues. V lost 3 bases, J lost 3 bases, and 4 bases stayed unmatched.

This rearrangement joins TRBV18 to TRBJ2-5; D is perhaps TRBD1 or TRBD2 (5 bases each). The germline V gene encodes CDR1 KGHSH and CDR2 LQKENI. The V and J ends lost 4 bases and 1 base respectively, with 19 bases between them. CDR3 length equals 17 residues. DNA of the CDR3: TGTGCCAGCTCACGAGGGGTAAGGGCGGTGGTCCAAGAGACCCAGTACTTC. Translated: CASSRGVRAVVQETQYF.

The chain joins TRBV7-9 to TRBJ2-2; 8 bases match TRBD1. The CDR3 is 15 residues long. Germline V gene lookup returns CDR1 SEHNR and CDR2 FQNEAQ (reference sequence). V shed 2 bases, J shed 6 bases, and the junction held 5 bases outside the gene matches. As DNA, the CDR3 is TGTGCCAGCAGCTTACAGGGGGCTAATGCCGGGGAGCTGTTTTTT. It codes for CASSLQGANAGELFF.

The chain couples TRBV5-4 to TRBJ2-7; D is ambiguous. CDR3 length: 14 residues. Trimming left V 7 bases short and J 7 bases short, with 21 bases between. Germline CDR1 SGHNT, CDR2 YYREEE (reference sequence). The CDR3 region has the DNA TGTGCCAGCGGCCGGTGTTACTCAAGCGAGGAGCAGTACTTC. This gives the protein CASGRCYSSEEQYF.

This clone is labeled as medium-sized. The sample contains more than one DNA sequence encoding this CDR3. This chain connects TRBV9 to TRBJ2-1; D ambiguous. From germline, CDR1 is SGDLS and CDR2 YYNGEE. The CDR3 is 14 amino acids. Trimming pared 0 bases from V and 2 bases from J, leaving 6 bases between. The CDR3 spells CASSVDGAYNEQFF. The CDR3 DNA sequence: TGTGCCAGCAGCGTAGATGGGGCCTACAATGAGCAGTTCTTC.

This chain joins TRBV5-6 and TRBJ2-7, with D perhaps matching TRBD2 (6 bases). The length of the CDR3 is 14 residues. Trimming shortened V by 0 bases and J by 0 bases, and 7 bases separated the two germline ends. In germline, CDR1 is SGHDT, CDR2 YYEEEE. This CDR3 reads CASSLGSGSYEQYF. DNA for the CDR3: TGTGCCAGCAGCTTGGGTAGCGGCTCCTACGAGCAGTACTTC.

This chain connects TRBV7-2 to TRBJ1-1, with 9 bases matching TRBD1. The CDR3 consists of 15 residues. V was pared by 7 bases and J by 4 bases, with 10 bases of the junction left unmatched. Germline V CDR1 and CDR2: SGHTA, FQGNSA. Here the CDR3 reads CASTKDRGRSTEAFF. Here the CDR3 DNA reads TGTGCCAGCACCAAGGACAGGGGAAGGAGCACTGAAGCTTTCTTT. The variable domain in full, with the rest retrieved from reference TRBV7-2 and TRBJ1-1, is GAGVSQSPSNKVTEKGKDVELRCDPISGHTALYWYRQSLGQGLEFLIYFQGNSAPDKSGLPSDRFSAERTGGSVSTLTIQRTQQEDSAVYLCASTKDRGRSTEAFFGQGTRLTVV.

CDR3 sequence: CASIGGAGNTIYF. CDR3 DNA: TGTGCCAGCATAGGGGGGGCTGGAAACACCATATATTTT. The chain recombines TRBV27 with TRBJ1-3; tentatively, D is TRBD1 (6 bases). V lost 7 bases, J lost 2 bases, and 9 bases lay in between. CDR1 and CDR2 from the germline V gene are MNHEY and SMNVEV (reference sequence). This CDR3 is 13 amino acids long.

The chain couples TRBV5-6 to TRBJ1-5, with D possibly TRBD1 on 6 matching bases. Germline V gene sequence: CDR1 SGHDT, CDR2 YYEEEE. CDR3 size: 16 residues. V was shortened by 4 bases and J by 2 bases, with 16 bases between the two germline ends. The chain's CDR3 is CASSPGRGGGNQPQHF. The DNA for the CDR3 is TGTGCCAGCAGCCCCGGCAGGGGAGGAGGCAATCAGCCCCAGCATTTT.

V gene TRBV7-6 combines with J gene TRBJ1-1; D is unresolved. The CDR3 spans 15 residues. Trimming cost V 1 base and J 1 base, with 10 bases left between them. The germline CDR1 and CDR2 sequences are SGHVS and FNYEAQ. The CDR3 spells CASSLVEGRNTEAFF. The DNA for the CDR3 is TGTGCCAGCAGCTTAGTCGAGGGCCGGAACACTGAAGCTTTCTTT.

The rearrangement joins TRBV6-1 to TRBJ1-4; D is possibly TRBD1 (5 bases). V was pared by 1 base and J by 7 bases, with 16 bases between. The CDR3 is 16 residues long. Germline-derived CDR1 and CDR2 are MNHNS and SASEGT. This chain's CDR3 is CASSEVWPGLAEKLFF. The CDR3 nucleotides are TGTGCCAGCAGTGAAGTATGGCCAGGGCTGGCTGAAAAACTGTTTTTT.